This TCR beta chain was identified during a study of blood T cell repertoires in COVID-19. Study summary: Samples came from the United States, Italy and Spain, spanning acute and convalescent COVID-19. The analysed material was cDNA or gDNA that came from T cells, B-cell-depleted T cells, or PBMCs.

Authors' methods: Quantification of nucleated cells was approximated via reference gene primer amplification. Generated by immunoSEQ multiplex PCR, the TCRdb table keeps only in-frame clones and is missing some. V and J calls plus clone size are reproduced from that table; the DNA served to infer D and trimming. Of a few hundred thousand clones listed, roughly 88% are singletons. Comments on this clone: This sample also contains other DNA sequences that code for the same CDR3.

This clonotype was sampled from a woman in her forties or fifties with acute or convalescent COVID-19. Sequencing was carried out using peripheral blood.

The DNA for the CDR3 is TGTGCCAGCAGACTAAGGGGCCCAGATACGCAGTATTTT. Encoded protein: CASRLRGPDTQYF. J is TRBJ2-3 and V is TRBV12-3 or TRBV12-4; D may be TRBD1 (5 bases). V was shortened by 6 bases and J by 4 bases, with 11 bases between the two germline ends. This CDR3 is built from 13 residues.